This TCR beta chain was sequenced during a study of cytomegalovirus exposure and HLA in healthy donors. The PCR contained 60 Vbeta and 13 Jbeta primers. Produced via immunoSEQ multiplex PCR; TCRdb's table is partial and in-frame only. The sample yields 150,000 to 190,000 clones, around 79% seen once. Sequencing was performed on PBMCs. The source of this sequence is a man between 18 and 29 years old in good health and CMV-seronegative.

CDR3 DNA: TGTGCCAGCTCCCAAGGGTCGGGACTGTCTGAACTGTACCAAGAGACCCAGTACTTC. Its translation is CASSQGSGLSELYQETQYF. The rearrangement links TRBV2 to TRBJ2-5; TRBD2 is a possible D gene (6 bases). The V and J ends lost 8 bases and 0 bases respectively, with 28 bases between them. Germline loops: CDR1 SNHLY, CDR2 FYNNEI. This CDR3 has 19 residues.